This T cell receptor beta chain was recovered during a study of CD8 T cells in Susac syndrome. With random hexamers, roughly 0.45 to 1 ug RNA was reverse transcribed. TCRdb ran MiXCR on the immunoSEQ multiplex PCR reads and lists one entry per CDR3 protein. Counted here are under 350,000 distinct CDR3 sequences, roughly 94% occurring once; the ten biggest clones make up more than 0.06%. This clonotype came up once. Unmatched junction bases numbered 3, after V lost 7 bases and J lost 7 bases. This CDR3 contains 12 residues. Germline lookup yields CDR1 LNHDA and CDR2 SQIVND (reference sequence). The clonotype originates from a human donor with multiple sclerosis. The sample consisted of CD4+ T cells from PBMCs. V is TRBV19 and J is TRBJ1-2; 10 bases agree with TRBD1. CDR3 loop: CASTWDRGGYTF. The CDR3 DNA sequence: TGTGCCAGTACCTGGGACAGGGGTGGCTACACCTTC.